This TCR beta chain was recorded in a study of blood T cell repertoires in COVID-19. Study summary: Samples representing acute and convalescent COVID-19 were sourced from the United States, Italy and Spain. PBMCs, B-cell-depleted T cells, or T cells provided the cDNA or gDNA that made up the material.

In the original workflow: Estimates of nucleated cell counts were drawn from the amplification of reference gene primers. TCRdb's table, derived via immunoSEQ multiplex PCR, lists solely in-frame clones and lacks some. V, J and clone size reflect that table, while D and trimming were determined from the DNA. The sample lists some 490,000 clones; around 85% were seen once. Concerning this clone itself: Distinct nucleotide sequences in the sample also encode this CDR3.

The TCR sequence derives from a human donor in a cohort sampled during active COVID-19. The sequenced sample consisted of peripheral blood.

This chain's CDR3 is CSAKQNTEAFF. CDR3 nucleotide sequence: TGCAGTGCCAAACAGAACACTGAAGCTTTCTTT. The chain carries TRBV20-1 and TRBJ1-1; D ambiguous. Germline V gene sequence: CDR1 DFQATT, CDR2 SNEGSKA (reference sequence). V was trimmed by 6 bases and J by 1 base, leaving 6 bases between them. The CDR3 is 11 amino acids.